This T cell receptor (beta chain) was sequenced for a study of cytomegalovirus exposure and HLA in healthy donors. On the study more broadly: The Caucasian-associated ancestry cluster held around 76% of over 350 genotyped donors. The study, taken as a whole, reports: Excluded were some V segments that proved indistinguishable, including TRBV6-2 and TRBV6-3. Versus the roughly 670-donor mean, an Asian-associated ancestry cluster reportedly showed fewer N-insertions in a later analysis. It was in a later analysis that TCR association rates were seen to vary by HLA locus, highest for DRB1 and lowest for HLA-C.

13 Jbeta primers and 60 Vbeta primers were used for the PCR. The table came from immunoSEQ multiplex PCR; TCRdb's copy has only in-frame clones and leaves some out. The sample has approximately 200,000 clones; around 67% are singletons. CDR1 and CDR2 from the germline V gene are MGHRA and YSYEKL. CDR3 length: 15 amino acids. On this clone itself: The antigen is not known.

Sequencing was done on a sample of PBMCs. The source is a woman in her twenties or thirties in good health and CMV-seropositive. This chain uses TRBV4-1 with TRBJ2-5, with D unresolved. The J call may be incorrect, as the DNA end agrees better with TRBJ2-7. For the CDR3, the DNA is TGCGCCAGCAGCCAAGATTTACAGCCCTCCTACGAGCAGTACTTC. This sequence encodes CASSQDLQPSYEQYF.